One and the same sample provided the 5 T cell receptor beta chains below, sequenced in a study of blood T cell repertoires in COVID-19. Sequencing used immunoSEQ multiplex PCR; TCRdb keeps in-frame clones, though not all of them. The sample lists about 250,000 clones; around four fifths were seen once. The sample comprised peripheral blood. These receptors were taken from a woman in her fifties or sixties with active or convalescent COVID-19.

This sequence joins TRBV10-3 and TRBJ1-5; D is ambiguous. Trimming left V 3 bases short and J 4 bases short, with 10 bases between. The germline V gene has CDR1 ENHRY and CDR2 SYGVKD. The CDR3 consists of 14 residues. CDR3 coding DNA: TGTGCCATCAGTGACCCAACGGAGAATCAGCCCCAGCATTTT. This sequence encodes CAISDPTENQPQHF.

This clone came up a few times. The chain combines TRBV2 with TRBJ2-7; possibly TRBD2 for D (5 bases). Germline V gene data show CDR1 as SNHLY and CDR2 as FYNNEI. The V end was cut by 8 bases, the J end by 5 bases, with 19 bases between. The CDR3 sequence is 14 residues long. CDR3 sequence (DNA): TGTGCCAGCGCCTCGGAGCGGTCCGGGGACGAGCAGTACTTC. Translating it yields CASASERSGDEQYF.

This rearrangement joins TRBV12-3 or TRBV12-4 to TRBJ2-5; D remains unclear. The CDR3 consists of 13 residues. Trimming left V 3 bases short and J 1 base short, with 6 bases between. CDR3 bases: TGTGCCAGCAGTTTTAACGGCCAAGAGACCCAGTACTTC. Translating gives CASSFNGQETQYF.

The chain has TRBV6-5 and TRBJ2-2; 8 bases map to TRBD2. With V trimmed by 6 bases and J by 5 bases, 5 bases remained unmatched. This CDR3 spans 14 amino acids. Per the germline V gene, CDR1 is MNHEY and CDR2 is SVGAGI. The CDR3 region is CASSPPGGTGELFF. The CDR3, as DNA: TGTGCCAGCAGCCCCCCGGGGGGGACCGGGGAGCTGTTTTTT.

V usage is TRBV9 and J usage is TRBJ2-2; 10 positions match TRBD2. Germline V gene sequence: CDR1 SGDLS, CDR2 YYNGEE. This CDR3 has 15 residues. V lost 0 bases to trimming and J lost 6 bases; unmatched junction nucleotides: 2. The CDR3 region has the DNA TGTGCCAGCAGCGTAGCGACTAGCGGGTCCGGGGAGCTGTTTTTT. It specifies CASSVATSGSGELFF. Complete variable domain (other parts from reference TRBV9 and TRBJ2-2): DSGVTQTPKHLITATGQRVTLRCSPRSGDLSVYWYQQSLDQGLQFLIQYYNGEERAKGNILERFSAQQFPDLHSELNLSSLELGDSALYFCASSVATSGSGELFFGEGSRLTVL.